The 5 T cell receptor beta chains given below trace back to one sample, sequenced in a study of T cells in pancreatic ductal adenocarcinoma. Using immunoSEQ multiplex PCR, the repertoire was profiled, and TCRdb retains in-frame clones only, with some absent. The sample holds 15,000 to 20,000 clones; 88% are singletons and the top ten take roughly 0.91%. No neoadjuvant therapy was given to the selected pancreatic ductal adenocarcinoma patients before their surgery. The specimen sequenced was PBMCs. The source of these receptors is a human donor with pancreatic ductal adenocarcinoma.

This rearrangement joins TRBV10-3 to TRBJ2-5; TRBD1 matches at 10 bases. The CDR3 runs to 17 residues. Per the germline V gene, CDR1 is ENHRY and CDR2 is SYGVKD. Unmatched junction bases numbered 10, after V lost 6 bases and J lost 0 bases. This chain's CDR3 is CAISSGTGAVYQETQYF. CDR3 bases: TGTGCCATCAGCTCCGGGACAGGGGCTGTCTACCAAGAGACCCAGTACTTC.

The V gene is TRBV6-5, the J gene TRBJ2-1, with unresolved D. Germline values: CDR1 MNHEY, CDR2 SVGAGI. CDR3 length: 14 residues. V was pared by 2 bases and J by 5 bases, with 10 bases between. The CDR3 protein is CASSYKQPNNEQFF. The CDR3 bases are TGTGCCAGCAGTTACAAACAGCCAAACAATGAGCAGTTCTTC.

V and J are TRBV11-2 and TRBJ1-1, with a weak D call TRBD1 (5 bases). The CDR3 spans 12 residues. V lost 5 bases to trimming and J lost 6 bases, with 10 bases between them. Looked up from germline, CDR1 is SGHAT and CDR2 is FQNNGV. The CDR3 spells CASSGDSPEAFF. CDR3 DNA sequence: TGTGCCAGCAGCGGCGACAGCCCTGAAGCTTTCTTT.

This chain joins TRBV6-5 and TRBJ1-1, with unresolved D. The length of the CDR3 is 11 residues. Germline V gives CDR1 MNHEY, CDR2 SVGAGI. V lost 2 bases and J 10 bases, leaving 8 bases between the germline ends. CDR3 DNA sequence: TGTGCCAGCAGTTACCCGGCAGGAGCTTTCTTT. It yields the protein CASSYPAGAFF.

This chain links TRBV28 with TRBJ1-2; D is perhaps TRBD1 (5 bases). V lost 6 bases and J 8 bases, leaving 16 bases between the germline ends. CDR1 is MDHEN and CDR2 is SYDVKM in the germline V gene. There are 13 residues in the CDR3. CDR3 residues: CASRLTGVRGYTF. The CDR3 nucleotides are TGTGCCAGCAGACTGACGGGGGTGAGAGGCTACACCTTC.